A selection of T cell receptor beta chains follows, all from one sample in a study of early T cells in non-severe SARS-CoV-2 infection. TCRdb fed the 5' RACE reads into MiXCR, producing one record per CDR3 protein. The repertoire has about 64,000 distinct CDR3 sequences, more than 15% of them found once; the top ten carry roughly 8.2%. The sample was whole blood, taken at baseline. These receptors were collected from an adult who was a healthcare worker with PCR-confirmed SARS-CoV-2 infection or an uninfected control (not recorded which). Each CDR3 is given without its conserved first and last residue. Part of the rows lack a size; the others show once, few, many or a class for expanded clones.

j_gene: TRBJ2-7; abundance: few; v_gene: TRBV6-5; CDR3aa: ASSYTGLHLYEQY
j_gene: TRBJ1-6; abundance: -; v_gene: TRBV30; CDR3aa: AWRGDYNSPLH
j_gene: TRBJ2-7; abundance: -; v_gene: TRBV6-2/TRBV6-3; CDR3aa: ASAESPLYEQY
j_gene: TRBJ2-7; abundance: -; v_gene: TRBV6-2/TRBV6-3; CDR3aa: ASSARGASYEQY
j_gene: TRBJ2-1; abundance: -; v_gene: TRBV6-2/TRBV6-3; CDR3aa: ASSYSTDVVSNEQF
j_gene: TRBJ1-1; abundance: -; v_gene: TRBV7-9; CDR3aa: ASSAPLNTEAF
j_gene: TRBJ2-3; abundance: few; v_gene: TRBV7-2; CDR3aa: ASSSDGLAYTDTQY
j_gene: TRBJ2-7; abundance: -; v_gene: TRBV6-1; CDR3aa: ASSEWLSSYEQY
j_gene: TRBJ2-3; abundance: many; v_gene: TRBV29-1; CDR3aa: SVSLTGGSDTQY
j_gene: TRBJ2-5; abundance: few; v_gene: TRBV18; CDR3aa: ASSPRFQETQY
j_gene: TRBJ2-7; abundance: -; v_gene: TRBV19; CDR3aa: ASSQGQGARY
j_gene: TRBJ1-4; abundance: -; v_gene: TRBV5-1; CDR3aa: ASSPGGRTNEKLF
j_gene: TRBJ1-6; abundance: -; v_gene: TRBV30; CDR3aa: ACPGQGALPDNSPLH
j_gene: TRBJ2-1; abundance: few; v_gene: TRBV20-1; CDR3aa: SATRQYNEQF
j_gene: TRBJ2-1; abundance: -; v_gene: TRBV2; CDR3aa: ASSDSGRAYNEQF
j_gene: TRBJ2-7; abundance: -; v_gene: TRBV14; CDR3aa: ASSPDRAEQY
j_gene: TRBJ1-5; abundance: -; v_gene: TRBV20-1; CDR3aa: SAREGTGGSQPQH
j_gene: TRBJ2-3; abundance: few; v_gene: TRBV11-3; CDR3aa: ASSQTSGYTDTQY
j_gene: TRBJ2-3; abundance: -; v_gene: TRBV5-4; CDR3aa: ASSLGTSESTDTQY
j_gene: TRBJ2-1; abundance: -; v_gene: TRBV12-3/TRBV12-4; CDR3aa: ASSFGTPYNEQF
j_gene: TRBJ1-2; abundance: many; v_gene: TRBV6-1; CDR3aa: AVLPQANYGYT
j_gene: TRBJ2-7; abundance: many; v_gene: TRBV19; CDR3aa: ASSINGKRDEQY